These T cell receptor beta chains were read from a single sample in a study of CD4 T cells in relation to SARS-CoV-2 and coronaviruses. For these TCRs, the target antigens are not known. Produced via immunoSEQ multiplex PCR; TCRdb's table is partial and in-frame only. The sample records roughly 20,000 clones, about 68% being singletons. Sequencing was carried out using CD4+ T cells from PBMCs, cultured in vitro. The origin of the receptors is a human donor in good health. Each CDR3 is given with its conserved first and last residue. The D gene is left open where the match is weak. Clone sizes are given selectively: once, few, many, or a class where the clone is expanded.

v_gene: TRBV4-1
d_gene: NA
j_gene: TRBJ1-1
abundance: NA
CDR3nt: TGCGCCAGCAGCCAAGGTCGGTGGGGCCTGAACACTGAAGCTTTCTTT
CDR3aa: CASSQGRWGLNTEAFF

v_gene: TRBV5-4
d_gene: NA
j_gene: TRBJ2-7
abundance: NA
CDR3nt: TGTGCCAGCAGCTTGCAGGGTCTAGGAAGCGAGCAGTACTTC
CDR3aa: CASSLQGLGSEQYF

v_gene: TRBV5-1
d_gene: TRBD2
j_gene: TRBJ2-5
abundance: once
CDR3nt: TGCGCCAGCAGCCGACAGCGGGAACAAGAGACCCAGTACTTC
CDR3aa: CASSRQREQETQYF

v_gene: TRBV5-1
d_gene: NA
j_gene: TRBJ2-2
abundance: NA
CDR3nt: TGCGCCAGCAGCTTTGACATCCTAAACACCGGGGAGCTGTTTTTT
CDR3aa: CASSFDILNTGELFF

v_gene: TRBV9
d_gene: NA
j_gene: TRBJ1-6
abundance: NA
CDR3nt: TGTGCCAGCAGCGTCGGACCAAATAATTCACCCCTCCACTTT
CDR3aa: CASSVGPNNSPLHF

v_gene: TRBV7-6
d_gene: TRBD2
j_gene: TRBJ2-1
abundance: NA
CDR3nt: TGTGCCAGCAGCCACATTATAGCGGGAGGTATCGATGAGCAGTTCTTC
CDR3aa: CASSHIIAGGIDEQFF

v_gene: TRBV2
d_gene: TRBD2
j_gene: TRBJ2-1
abundance: few
CDR3nt: TGTGCCAGCAGTTTGTCTAGCGGGATCGATGAGCAGTTCTTC
CDR3aa: CASSLSSGIDEQFF

v_gene: TRBV9
d_gene: NA
j_gene: TRBJ2-3
abundance: once
CDR3nt: TGTGCCAGCAGCGTAGTGGGGTGGGGGGGCAGATTTCGCACAGATACGCAGTATTTT
CDR3aa: CASSVVGWGGRFRTDTQYF

v_gene: TRBV21-1
d_gene: NA
j_gene: TRBJ1-5
abundance: NA
CDR3nt: TGTGCCAGCAGCAAATCCGGACAGGGTCTGGGGCAGCCCCAGCATTTT
CDR3aa: CASSKSGQGLGQPQHF

v_gene: TRBV12-3/TRBV12-4
d_gene: NA
j_gene: TRBJ2-5
abundance: NA
CDR3nt: TGTGCCAGCAGTTTCCTAAGGGAGACCCAGTACTTC
CDR3aa: CASSFLRETQYF

v_gene: TRBV29-1
d_gene: NA
j_gene: TRBJ2-1
abundance: NA
CDR3nt: TGCAGCGTTGAGGGGGATCTCGACAATGAGCAGTTCTTC
CDR3aa: CSVEGDLDNEQFF

v_gene: TRBV6-5
d_gene: NA
j_gene: TRBJ1-4
abundance: NA
CDR3nt: TGTGCCAGCACCGTCGGAGCTTGGGAAAAACTGTTTTTT
CDR3aa: CASTVGAWEKLFF

v_gene: TRBV7-2
d_gene: NA
j_gene: TRBJ1-4
abundance: NA
CDR3nt: TGTGCCAGCAGCTTAGTAGGACGGGATGAAAAACTGTTTTTT
CDR3aa: CASSLVGRDEKLFF

v_gene: TRBV5-6
d_gene: NA
j_gene: TRBJ1-5
abundance: NA
CDR3nt: TGTGCCAGCAGTTCCGGGAGCAGGGGTCAGCCCCAGCATTTT
CDR3aa: CASSSGSRGQPQHF

v_gene: TRBV10-2
d_gene: TRBD1
j_gene: TRBJ1-1
abundance: NA
CDR3nt: TGCGCCAGCAGGAGACAGGGGGTTGGCACTGAAGCTTTCTTT
CDR3aa: CASRRQGVGTEAFF

v_gene: TRBV11-2
d_gene: NA
j_gene: TRBJ2-7
abundance: NA
CDR3nt: TGTGCCAGCAGCAATTGGTGGGGCTCCTACGAGCAGTACTTC
CDR3aa: CASSNWWGSYEQYF

v_gene: TRBV28
d_gene: NA
j_gene: TRBJ2-4
abundance: NA
CDR3nt: TGTGCCAGCAGTCCCTTAGAAAACCGGGGCATTCAGTACTTC
CDR3aa: CASSPLENRGIQYF

v_gene: TRBV6-5
d_gene: NA
j_gene: TRBJ1-2
abundance: NA
CDR3nt: TGTGCCAGCAGTTCCCCGGGTGGCTACACCTTC
CDR3aa: CASSSPGGYTF

v_gene: TRBV7-3
d_gene: NA
j_gene: TRBJ2-3
abundance: NA
CDR3nt: TGTGCCAGCAAACTTAGCGGAACTAGCACAGATACGCAGTATTTT
CDR3aa: CASKLSGTSTDTQYF

v_gene: TRBV18
d_gene: TRBD1
j_gene: TRBJ1-1
abundance: NA
CDR3nt: TGTGCCAGCTCACCAGGAGACAGGGGGCACACTGAAGCTTTCTTT
CDR3aa: CASSPGDRGHTEAFF

v_gene: TRBV21-1
d_gene: NA
j_gene: TRBJ1-5
abundance: NA
CDR3nt: TGTGCCAGCAGCAAAAGCCAAAGGACACGCATGGGTCAGCCCCAGCATTTT
CDR3aa: CASSKSQRTRMGQPQHF

v_gene: TRBV19
d_gene: NA
j_gene: TRBJ1-1
abundance: few
CDR3nt: TGTGCCAGTAGTAGGACAGAAAACACTGAAGCTTTCTTT
CDR3aa: CASSRTENTEAFF

v_gene: TRBV2
d_gene: NA
j_gene: TRBJ2-1
abundance: few
CDR3nt: TGTGCCAGCAGTTTCCGAGCGAACAATGAGCAGTTCTTC
CDR3aa: CASSFRANNEQFF

v_gene: TRBV10-3
d_gene: NA
j_gene: TRBJ2-1
abundance: NA
CDR3nt: TGTGCCATCAGCGACGACAGACCCAATGAGCAGTTCTTC
CDR3aa: CAISDDRPNEQFF

v_gene: TRBV28
d_gene: NA
j_gene: TRBJ1-1
abundance: few
CDR3nt: TGTGCCAGTCTCGGGCGTCGCCACACTGAAGCTTTCTTT
CDR3aa: CASLGRRHTEAFF

v_gene: TRBV5-4
d_gene: NA
j_gene: TRBJ1-4
abundance: few
CDR3nt: TGTGCCAGCAGCTCCCCCGGGGAGGGTGAAAAACTGTTTTTT
CDR3aa: CASSSPGEGEKLFF

v_gene: TRBV9
d_gene: NA
j_gene: TRBJ2-1
abundance: NA
CDR3nt: TGTGCCAGCAGCCAAGAGGGCAACAATGAGCAGTTCTTC
CDR3aa: CASSQEGNNEQFF

v_gene: TRBV6-5
d_gene: NA
j_gene: TRBJ1-6
abundance: NA
CDR3nt: TGTGCCAGCAGTTACTCATGGGGGGATAATTCACCCCTCCACTTT
CDR3aa: CASSYSWGDNSPLHF

v_gene: TRBV27
d_gene: TRBD2
j_gene: TRBJ2-3
abundance: NA
CDR3nt: TGTGCCAGCAGTCCCAGGACTAGCGGGAATACGCAGTATTTT
CDR3aa: CASSPRTSGNTQYF

v_gene: TRBV24-1
d_gene: TRBD2
j_gene: TRBJ2-1
abundance: NA
CDR3nt: TGTGCCACCAGTGGTAGGGAAGGACTAGCGGGGCGAATGCCTAGGAATGAGCAGTTCTTC
CDR3aa: CATSGREGLAGRMPRNEQFF

v_gene: TRBV29-1
d_gene: NA
j_gene: TRBJ2-7
abundance: NA
CDR3nt: TGCAGCGTGGGGGATGAATCCCCCTACGAGCAGTACTTC
CDR3aa: CSVGDESPYEQYF

v_gene: TRBV12-5
d_gene: TRBD1
j_gene: TRBJ1-6
abundance: NA
CDR3nt: TGTGCTAGTGGTCTGGGACAGGGGGCGGATTCACCCCTCCACTTT
CDR3aa: CASGLGQGADSPLHF